This TCR beta chain stems from a study of immunodeficiency (dated by TCRdb to the late 2010s). With regard to the full study: Repertoire analysis was done to look for VDJ recombination defects and oligoclonality. The research as a whole found: Severe oligoclonality, judged by top-100 and total clonotype frequencies, was seen in patient CD8+ but not CD4+ T cells. Between patients and controls, productive entropy and V-J pairing of CD4+ T cells looked similar. In entropy comparisons, n=3 (open circles) was shown for patients versus healthy controls, and a thymic development effect was only suggested as possible.

Concerning this clone itself: Its cognate antigen has yet to be identified. Per-base quality was not reported, and no clone a single base away is much larger than it.

Before TCR sequencing, CD3+CD4+ T cells were sorted from fresh PBMCs. The CDR3 starts with the cysteine, ends with the phenylalanine, and has 14 residues. Only CDR3 DNA remains: 42 bases, in frame from the first base. CDR1 LGHDT and CDR2 YNNKEL were looked up in the germline V gene (reference sequence). The germline V and J ends show losses of 1 base and 5 bases respectively, and no gene match explains 3 bases of the junction. Genomic DNA was extracted with the QIAamp DNA Blood Mini Kit and sent for immunoSEQ repertoire analysis. CDR3 regions were amplified by multiplex PCR from a standard quantity of genomic DNA template. An Illumina platform was used to sequence the PCR products. Concerning the study's data processing: Alignment of sequences was done against a reference, and the V, D and J gene definitions came from IMGT. Closely related sequences were merged by a nearest-neighbor clustering algorithm so that PCR and sequencing errors were removed. V, D and J usage was examined in productive unique and total sequences using ImmunoSEQ Analyzer tools along with R version 3.6.1. As stored in TCRdb, this immuneACCESS dataset retains in-frame rearrangements with V and J assigned. A fraction of the clones does not appear; measured against another copy, unresolved V genes explain less than half of the discrepancy, and the remainder lacks a known reason. The V and J calls and clone size come from that table; D and trimming were worked out from the DNA. The sample contains 3,900 or so clones, approximately 90% of them found a single time. Of the sample, roughly 4.5% falls within the top ten clones.

This sequence originates from a human donor in good health. The chain joins TRBV3-1 (or the pseudogene TRBV3-2) to TRBJ2-7, with TRBD1 identical over 9 junction bases. Sequencing was performed on CD4+ T cells from blood. The nucleotide sequence is given as TGTGCCAGCAGCCAAGGGGACAGGGTCGACGAGCAGTACTTC. The resulting protein is CASSQGDRVDEQYF.